Sequencing of this T cell receptor beta chain was carried out in a study of blood T cell repertoires in COVID-19. Study-wide context: Whether acute or convalescent, the COVID-19 samples came from the United States, Italy and Spain. In each case, the material was cDNA or gDNA derived from T cells, B-cell-depleted T cells, or PBMCs.

The count of this clone is one. Trimming left V 6 bases short and J 5 bases short, with 13 bases between. The CDR3 has 14 amino acids. CDR1 is KGHDR, CDR2 SFDVKD, per germline. Assay: immunoSEQ multiplex PCR; the TCRdb copy retains only in-frame clones and omits some. Found here are tens of thousands of clones, about 85% of them singletons; the top ten hold around 5.8%. The sequence derives from a man in his sixties with active or convalescent COVID-19. This chain links TRBV24-1 with TRBJ1-5, with a possible D match to TRBD1 (5 bases). The sequenced sample consisted of peripheral blood. The CDR3 here is CATSPGRADQPQHF. For the CDR3, the DNA is TGTGCCACCAGTCCCGGCAGGGCAGATCAGCCCCAGCATTTT.